This TCR beta chain was recorded in a study of response to subunit inactivated influenza vaccine. Study-level results: The authors suggested that few new T cells are recruited per seasonal influenza vaccination.

With 0 bases clipped from V and 3 bases from J, the junction kept 5 bases outside the gene matches. In germline, CDR1 is LNHNV, CDR2 YYDKDF (reference sequence). The CDR3 sequence is 16 residues long. Points on this clonotype: The antigen is undetermined.

TCRdb re-called the RT-PCR reads with MiXCR, one entry per CDR3 protein. The sample consists of 860,000 or so distinct CDR3 sequences, 21% of them appearing once. The sample was PBMCs from blood, taken less than 6 days after vaccination. This rearrangement joins TRBV15 to TRBJ2-7; 10 bases align to TRBD2. This clonotype was obtained from a man aged 45-65 years who received an inactivated influenza vaccine. The CDR3 protein is CATSRDPTSGYYEQYF. Written as DNA, the CDR3 is TGTGCCACCAGCAGAGATCCGACTAGCGGGTACTACGAGCAGTACTTC.